Sequencing of this T cell receptor beta chain was carried out in a study of human T cells and chemical hapten exposure. Study-wide background: Among samples, TCR yields varied mainly because of small differences in pooled library volume. Study-wide findings and caveats: TCRs at a frequency above 1 in 1000 stayed unchanged with DPC sensitization.

Time point specified: healthy volunteer bleed at 2 weeks. Unfractionated whole blood yielded total RNA. Germline CDR1 reads SGHRS; CDR2 reads YFSETQ. CDR3 length: 16 amino acids. Comment on this clonotype: Its antigen is not known. A read error may be the cause here, since a much bigger clone is one base away.

What the library attached to individual cDNA molecules were unique molecular identifiers. Original processing notes: Across samples, TCR counts had a median of roughly 98,000 and ranged from 23,224 to 690,600. TCRdb re-analysed the RACE reads in MiXCR, keeping a single row per CDR3 protein. None of the V and J calls come from the authors' own analysis; TCRdb made them. The sample has 100,000 to 150,000 distinct CDR3 sequences; around 8.3% are singletons. The chain recombines TRBV5-1 with TRBJ2-1, with 7 bases identical to TRBD1. Sequencing was done on a sample of whole blood. This sequence was found in a male donor in good health. Some clones in this sample may be carry-over from other donors' samples. The CDR3 reads CASSPEDRVSYNKQFF. CDR3 DNA sequence: TGCGCCAGCAGCCCGGAAGACAGGGTTTCCTACAATAAGCAGTTCTTC.